This TCR beta chain was identified during a study of blood T cell repertoires in COVID-19. Sequencing used immunoSEQ multiplex PCR; TCRdb keeps in-frame clones, though not all of them. The sample lists approximately 17,000 clones, more than 70% seen once, with roughly 4.7% in the top ten. Participant reports of clinical history set cohort assignment. Per the germline V gene, CDR1 is SGHTA and CDR2 is FQGTGA. The germline V and J ends were trimmed by 2 bases and 5 bases, with 10 bases remaining between them. CDR3 length: 14 residues. The J gene is TRBJ2-4, the V gene TRBV7-3, with D tentatively TRBD2 (6 bases). The source of this sequence is a woman in her 30s who had recovered from COVID-19. Sequenced sample: PBMCs or T cells enriched from blood (not recorded which). CDR3 DNA sequence: TGTGCCAGCAGCTTAGGGGGGATGGAAAACATTCAGTACTTC. Amino acid sequence: CASSLGGMENIQYF.